The rows below give T cell receptor beta chains drawn from one sample of a study of PD-L1 blockade in urothelial cancer. Profiling relied on immunoSEQ multiplex PCR, and the TCRdb table lists in-frame clones only, not all of them. There are some 100,000 clones in the sample; approximately 90% occur only once, and just over 0.9% lies in the top ten. The sequenced sample was PBMCs, obtained around atezolizumab (anti-PD-L1) treatment. The receptor source for this set is a woman at least 80 years old with urothelial cancer. Both conserved end residues are part of each CDR3. The D gene is left open where the match is weak. Where a row states a size, it is once, few, many or the class of an expanded clone; other rows omit it.

.	TRBD2	TRBJ2-1	TRBV5-4	TGTGCCAGCAGCTTGGGTGGCGGGGGGGACAATGAGCAGTTCTTC	CASSLGGGGDNEQFF
.	.	TRBJ2-7	TRBV30	TGTGCCTGGAGTCGCGGGGCAGCCTACGAGCAGTACTTC	CAWSRGAAYEQYF
.	.	TRBJ2-2	TRBV9	TGTGCCAGCAGCGTGGGACTGGCCGGGGAGCTGTTTTTT	CASSVGLAGELFF
.	.	TRBJ2-5	TRBV5-4	TGTGCCAGCAGCTTGGTAGCACAAGAGACCCAGTACTTC	CASSLVAQETQYF
.	TRBD1	TRBJ2-5	TRBV23-1	TGCGCCAGCACACATCGGACAGGGGGCGAGGAGACCCAGTACTTC	CASTHRTGGEETQYF
.	TRBD2	TRBJ2-6	TRBV10-1	TGCGCCAGCAGTGGCGGGAGCTCTGGGGCCAACGTCCTGACTTTC	CASSGGSSGANVLTF
.	.	TRBJ2-2	TRBV29-1	TGCAGCGTTGTAAAGCACAGATCCACCGGGGAGCTGTTTTTT	CSVVKHRSTGELFF
.	TRBD1	TRBJ1-1	TRBV28	TGTGCCAGCAGTTTGACCCCGGGGGACAGGGGCACTGAAGCTTTCTTT	CASSLTPGDRGTEAFF
.	TRBD1	TRBJ2-7	TRBV2	TGTGCCAGCAGTGAAGGGACAGGGCCCTACGAGCAGTACTTC	CASSEGTGPYEQYF
.	.	TRBJ2-6	TRBV28	TGTGCCAGCACCACTCAGGGTCCTGGGGCCAACGTCCTGACTTTC	CASTTQGPGANVLTF
.	.	TRBJ2-1	TRBV10-3	TGTGCCATCAGTGAGTCAGCCCGAGAGCAGTTCTTC	CAISESAREQFF
.	.	TRBJ2-3	TRBV28	TGTGCCAGCAGAGGGGGGGCACTAGCGCCAGATACGCAGTATTTT	CASRGGALAPDTQYF
.	TRBD1	TRBJ2-5	TRBV6-5	TGTGCCAGCAGTCACGCTACAGGGGGCGAGGAGACCCAGTACTTC	CASSHATGGEETQYF
.	TRBD2	TRBJ2-7	TRBV5-1	TGCGCCAGCAGCTTGACTAGCGGGAGCTACGAGCAGTACTTC	CASSLTSGSYEQYF
.	.	TRBJ1-2	TRBV5-5	TGTGCCAGCAGCTTTCAGGGCGACTATGGCTACACCTTC	CASSFQGDYGYTF
.	.	TRBJ1-5	TRBV19	TGTGCCAGTAGTCTTCAGGGTTATCAGCCCCAGCATTTT	CASSLQGYQPQHF
.	TRBD2	TRBJ2-2	TRBV2	TGTGCCAGCAGCGTTCTAGCGGCGGCGGGGGAGCTGTTTTTT	CASSVLAAAGELFF
.	.	TRBJ1-3	TRBV6-1	TGTGCCAGCAGTGAAGGGTCGGGGGGCTTTTCTGGAAACACCATATATTTT	CASSEGSGGFSGNTIYF
.	.	TRBJ2-3	TRBV5-6	TGTGCCAGCAGCTTGCGGCGGGGGCTGTTCACAGATACGCAGTATTTT	CASSLRRGLFTDTQYF
.	TRBD2	TRBJ2-5	TRBV28	TGTGCCAGCAGGGCTAGCGGGGCGCAAGAGACCCAGTACTTC	CASRASGAQETQYF
.	TRBD1	TRBJ1-2	TRBV27	TGTGCCAGCAGTAAAAATACCGGGACAGCGGGTAGTAGCTACACCTTC	CASSKNTGTAGSSYTF
once	TRBD1	TRBJ1-5	TRBV28	TGTGCCAGCAACTTACAGGGGGCGACGGGGCCCCAGCATTTT	CASNLQGATGPQHF
.	.	TRBJ1-1	TRBV5-1	TGCGCCAGCAGCTCTGGGGGCGGGAACACTGAAGCTTTCTTT	CASSSGGGNTEAFF
.	TRBD2	TRBJ2-1	TRBV19	TGTGCCAGTAGTATAGTTGGGCTAGCGGGAATCAATGAGCAGTTCTTC	CASSIVGLAGINEQFF
.	.	TRBJ2-3	TRBV18	TGTGCCAGCTCACCACCGAGGGCAGCCACAGATACGCAGTATTTT	CASSPPRAATDTQYF
.	.	TRBJ2-2	TRBV30	TGTGCCCTGAACCAGGGTGGGACCGGGGAGCTGTTTTTT	CALNQGGTGELFF
.	.	TRBJ1-2	TRBV6-1	TGTGCCAGCAGTGAGTCGATAGTGAACTATGGCTACACCTTC	CASSESIVNYGYTF
.	TRBD1	TRBJ2-7	TRBV2	TGTGCCAGCAGAGATTTCCCGGGACAGGGTGCGTACGAGCAGTACTTC	CASRDFPGQGAYEQYF
.	.	TRBJ2-7	TRBV7-2	TGTGCCAGCAGCTTAGATAACGGGAGTAGGAACGAGCAGTACTTC	CASSLDNGSRNEQYF
.	TRBD1	TRBJ1-4	TRBV9	TGTGCCAGCAGCCCCGACAGGGGAGACGAAAAACTGTTTTTT	CASSPDRGDEKLFF
.	TRBD2	TRBJ2-1	TRBV19	TGTGCCAGTAGTATGAAGGGACTAGCGGGAGGCGTTAATGAGCAGTTCTTC	CASSMKGLAGGVNEQFF
.	TRBD2	TRBJ2-3	TRBV25-1	TGTGCCAGCAGTGAGTTTCAAGCGGGAGGGTTCCCAGATACGCAGTATTTT	CASSEFQAGGFPDTQYF
.	TRBD1	TRBJ1-1	TRBV27	TGTGCCAGCGGGCCGACAGGGCGGACTGAAGCTTTCTTT	CASGPTGRTEAFF
once	.	TRBJ1-5	TRBV28	TGTGCCAGCATCAAGGGAGTTGGCAATCAGCCCCAGCATTTT	CASIKGVGNQPQHF
.	.	TRBJ1-6	TRBV28	TGTGCCAGCAGTTTTAGTAATTCACCCCTCCACTTT	CASSFSNSPLHF
.	TRBD2	TRBJ2-7	TRBV7-3	TGTGCCAGCAGCTTGACTAGCGGGAGTTACGAGCAGTACTTC	CASSLTSGSYEQYF
.	TRBD2	TRBJ2-3	TRBV5-1	TGCGCCAGCAGCTTGGGGACTAGCGGTGGCCTAGATACGCAGTATTTT	CASSLGTSGGLDTQYF
.	.	TRBJ2-2	TRBV19	TGTGCCAGTAGTATTGGGCCAGGGACGAACACCGGGGAGCTGTTTTTT	CASSIGPGTNTGELFF
.	TRBD2	TRBJ2-1	TRBV5-4	TGTGCCAGCAGCCCCCCTAGCGGGGCAAACGATTTCAATGAGCAGTTCTTC	CASSPPSGANDFNEQFF
.	.	TRBJ1-5	TRBV7-9	TGTGCCAGCAGCGGGACAAATAGCAATCAGCCCCAGCATTTT	CASSGTNSNQPQHF
.	TRBD2	TRBJ2-7	TRBV6-5	TGTGCCAGCAGACCTGCGGGAGGGCCTACCTACGAGCAGTACTTC	CASRPAGGPTYEQYF
.	.	TRBJ2-7	TRBV9	TGTGCCAGCAGTGGGGACATAACCTACGAGCAGTACTTC	CASSGDITYEQYF
.	TRBD2	TRBJ2-3	TRBV6-4	TGTGCCAGCAGTGACTCGGGGACTAATTTGCCAGATACGCAGTATTTT	CASSDSGTNLPDTQYF
.	TRBD2	TRBJ2-1	TRBV7-9	TGTGCCAGCAGCTTAGGACTAGCGGGAGGGCCGGTTGTATACAATGAGCAGTTCTTC	CASSLGLAGGPVVYNEQFF
.	.	TRBJ1-2	TRBV5-1	TGCGCCAGCAGATTTCCCGGGGAGAACTATGGCTACACCTTC	CASRFPGENYGYTF
.	TRBD1	TRBJ1-2	TRBV6-1	TGTGCCCACGGGGCGGGACAGCGACTCTATGGCTACACCTTC	CAHGAGQRLYGYTF
.	TRBD1	TRBJ1-1	TRBV15	TGTGCCACCAGCGGCCTCAGGGGGACTGAAGCTTTCTTT	CATSGLRGTEAFF
.	TRBD1	TRBJ1-2	TRBV5-1	TGCGCCAGCAGCCCCGTGGGGCAGGGGGCTTTTAAGAATGGCTACACCTTC	CASSPVGQGAFKNGYTF
.	.	TRBJ2-1	TRBV9	TGTGCCAGCAGCGTAGACAGCTTTCCCTACAATGAGCAGTTCTTC	CASSVDSFPYNEQFF
.	.	TRBJ2-1	TRBV29-1	TGCAGCGTGGGAGAGAATGAGCAGTTCTTC	CSVGENEQFF
.	.	TRBJ2-3	TRBV7-6	TGTGCGGCGGGCGGGGCAGATACGCAGTATTTT	CAAGGADTQYF
.	.	TRBJ1-2	TRBV7-9	TGTGCCAGCAGCTTAGTGGTCCCGGGGAACGGTGGCTACACCTTC	CASSLVVPGNGGYTF
once	.	TRBJ1-5	TRBV28	TGTGCCAGCAGTGAGACAGGAGGAAATCAGCCCCAGCATTTT	CASSETGGNQPQHF
.	.	TRBJ2-3	TRBV7-9	TGTGCCAGCAGCCCCCAGAGGATTAGCACAGATACGCAGTATTTT	CASSPQRISTDTQYF
.	TRBD2	TRBJ2-1	TRBV6-6	TGTGCCAGCAGTTCCCAACTAGCGGGGGAGCGCGGTGAGCAGTTCTTC	CASSSQLAGERGEQFF
.	TRBD1	TRBJ2-3	TRBV5-6	TGTGCCAGCAGCTTGGTCCCAGGACAGGGTAGCACAGATACGCAGTATTTT	CASSLVPGQGSTDTQYF
once	.	TRBJ2-5	TRBV6-1	TGTGCCAGCAGTCTCCCTAGAGGGGAGACCCAGTACTTC	CASSLPRGETQYF
.	.	TRBJ1-5	TRBV1	TGCACCAGCAGCCAAGATCCCGGACAGGCAGTCCATCAGCCCCAGCATTTT	CTSSQDPGQAVHQPQHF
.	TRBD1	TRBJ2-3	TRBV6-1	TGTGCCAGCAGTGAAGCTACAGGGGTAATGCCAATGGTGTATTTT	CASSEATGVMPMVYF